Presented here are 25 T cell receptor beta chains from one specimen sequenced in a study of T cells in Graves' hyperthyroidism and ophthalmopathy. Amplified regions were TCR beta CDR3 sequences from RNA transcripts. With the HTBI primer set, the TCR CDR3 went through a first round of RT-PCR. TCRdb re-called the multiplex PCR reads with MiXCR, one entry per CDR3 protein. The sample carries 270,000 or so distinct CDR3 sequences, roughly 15% recorded once. The sequenced sample was blood. These receptors originate from a woman between 50 and 59 years old with Graves' hyperthyroidism that later progressed to Graves' ophthalmopathy.

This clonotype was observed a handful of times. This chain links TRBV5-4 with TRBJ2-1, with D maybe TRBD2 (5 bases). This CDR3 region has 16 residues. Germline V CDR1 and CDR2: SGHNT, YYREEE (reference sequence). V was cut by 0 bases and J by 0 bases, with 10 bases left in between. The CDR3 DNA reads as TGTGCCAGCAGCTTGGGGGGAGAGATCTCCTACAATGAGCAGTTCTTC. It encodes CASSLGGEISYNEQFF.

This clonotype was detected ten times or more. The chain combines TRBV6-1 with TRBJ1-5; D is ambiguous. Germline V gene lookup returns CDR1 MNHNS and CDR2 SASEGT. There are 16 residues in the CDR3. V lost 5 bases to trimming and J lost 5 bases, with 19 bases between them. This CDR3 is CASSYGSGRPDQPQHF. CDR3 bases: TGTGCCAGCAGTTACGGGTCGGGCAGGCCTGATCAGCCCCAGCATTTT.

V usage is TRBV2 and J usage is TRBJ1-2; no firm D call. This CDR3 is 11 amino acids long. Germline assignment: CDR1 SNHLY and CDR2 FYNNEI. Trimming left V 3 bases short and J 10 bases short, with 9 bases between. CDR3 sequence (DNA): TGTGCCAGCAGTGAGAGCGTGGCCTACACCTTC. Amino acids: CASSESVAYTF.

This clonotype came up many times. This may be a read error: a much more frequent sequence differs by one nucleotide. The rearrangement joins TRBV2 to TRBJ1-1, with 7 bases aligning to TRBD1. Per the germline V gene, CDR1 is SNHLY and CDR2 is FYNNEI. The V and J ends lost 2 bases and 3 bases, in that order; junction bases with no gene match: 3. The CDR3 loop spans 14 amino acids. The CDR3 loop reads CASSERQGDTEAFF. The CDR3 DNA follows: TGTGCCAGCAGTGAAAGACAGGGCGACACTGAAGCTTTCTTT.

The sample holds many counts of this clonotype. The CDR3 nucleotides are TGTGCCTGGAGTGGGGGCCCGGGGAGCAATCAGCCCCAGCATTTT. Protein: CAWSGGPGSNQPQHF. The genes are TRBV30 and TRBJ1-5; D may be TRBD1 (5 bases). The CDR3 contains 15 residues. The germline gives CDR1 GTSNPN, CDR2 SVGIG (reference sequence). V lost 1 base to trimming and J lost 1 base, with 11 bases between them.

In this sample, this clonotype turned up many times. The chain has TRBV24-1 and TRBJ2-1; no clear D. The germline gives CDR1 KGHDR, CDR2 SFDVKD. The V end lost 5 bases, the J end lost 5 bases, and 18 bases lay between the germline ends. This CDR3 comprises 16 residues. CDR3 protein: CATSAVEKVAHNEQFF. In nucleotides, the CDR3 is TGTGCCACCAGTGCAGTGGAGAAGGTGGCCCACAATGAGCAGTTCTTC.

This clonotype showed up just a few times. The chain combines TRBV19 with TRBJ1-5; 7 nucleotides agree with TRBD1. Germline CDR1 LNHDA, CDR2 SQIVND (reference sequence). V lost 7 bases, J lost 7 bases, and 10 bases stayed unmatched. The CDR3 sequence is 14 residues long. The CDR3 region is CASKNQGEVQPQHF. The CDR3 nucleotides are TGTGCCAGTAAGAACCAGGGGGAAGTACAGCCCCAGCATTTT. Full variable domain (rest looked up from reference TRBV19 and TRBJ1-5): DGGITQSPKYLFRKEGQNVTLSCEQNLNHDAMYWYRQDPGQGLRLIYYSQIVNDFQKGDIAEGYSVSREKKESFPLTVTSAQKNPTAFYLCASKNQGEVQPQHFGDGTRLSIL.

Worth noting for this clonotype: Germline is not matched at one junction end, which may reflect a read error. The CDR3 region has the DNA TGTGCTAGCAGCTCTCACACCGGGGAGCTGTTTTTT. Its translation: CASSSHTGELFF. V gene TRBV7-9 combines with J gene TRBJ2-2; D ambiguous. The CDR3 loop spans 12 amino acids. From germline, CDR1 is SEHNR and CDR2 FQNEAQ (reference sequence). Full variable domain (missing parts from reference TRBV7-9 and TRBJ2-2): DTGVSQNPRHKITKRGQNVTFRCDPISEHNRLYWYRQTLGQGPEFLTYFQNEAQLEKSRLLSDRFSAERPKGSFSTLEIQRTEQGDSAMYLCASSSHTGELFFGEGSRLTVL.

Concerning this clonotype itself: One end of the junction is discordant with germline, which a read error may explain. The chain joins TRBV4-2 to TRBJ2-7; 7 nucleotides agree with TRBD2. CDR1 is LGHNA and CDR2 is YNFKEQ in the germline V gene. The CDR3 loop spans 16 amino acids. The CDR3 loop reads CASSQSLAAVSYEQHF. CDR3 bases: TGTGCCAGCAGCCAGTCCCTAGCGGCTGTTTCCTACGAGCAGCACTTC.

In this sample, this clonotype turned up many times. V and J are TRBV6-2 or TRBV6-3 and TRBJ2-3, with no clear D. The CDR3 loop spans 11 amino acids. Germline CDR1 is MNHEY and CDR2 is SVGEGT. Trimming stripped 0 bases from V and 5 bases from J, with 0 bases between. CDR3 sequence: CASSYSDTQYF. The DNA of the CDR3 is TGTGCCAGCAGTTACTCAGATACGCAGTATTTT.

Many counts were recorded for this clonotype. The rearrangement uses TRBV2 and TRBJ2-3; unclear D gene. Trimming took 9 bases from V and 4 from J, leaving 11 bases between them. The CDR3 is made up of 12 amino acids. CDR1 and CDR2 (germline): SNHLY, FYNNEI. CDR3 nucleotide sequence: TGTGCCAGAGCACAGCGCCCAGATACGCAGTATTTT. It yields the protein CARAQRPDTQYF.

Many counts were recorded for this clonotype. CDR3 protein: CASSLSVYNEQFF. CDR3 coding DNA: TGTGCCAGCAGTTTAAGTGTATACAATGAGCAGTTCTTC. The chain uses TRBV27 and TRBJ2-1; D not resolved. Trimming removed 2 bases at V and 4 bases at J, with 6 bases between. The length of the CDR3 is 13 residues. CDR1 is MNHEY, CDR2 SMNVEV, per germline (reference sequence).

The rearrangement joins TRBV5-6 to TRBJ2-7; D could derive from TRBD1 or TRBD2 (5 bases each). This CDR3 has 16 residues. Germline V gene data show CDR1 as SGHDT and CDR2 as YYEEEE. Trimming removed 5 bases at V and 1 base at J, with 19 bases between. CDR3 loop: CASSPLEGQSSYEQYF. In nucleotides, the CDR3 is TGTGCCAGCAGTCCCCTCGAGGGGCAGTCTTCCTACGAGCAGTACTTC. The full variable domain, rest sourced from reference TRBV5-6 and TRBJ2-7, is DAGVTQSPTHLIKTRGQQVTLRCSPKSGHDTVSWYQQALGQGPQFIFQYYEEEERQRGNFPDRFSGHQFPNYSSELNVNALLLGDSALYLCASSPLEGQSSYEQYFGPGTRLTVT.

This clonotype showed up many times. V is TRBV12-3 or TRBV12-4 and J is TRBJ2-3; 11 bases fit TRBD2. After removal of 6 bases from V and 4 bases from J, the junction contained 3 bases not matched to a gene. The CDR3 contains 14 residues. CDR3 nucleotide sequence: TGTGCCAGCAGCCTAGCGGGAGGTGCAGATACGCAGTATTTT. Translated: CASSLAGGADTQYF.

The chain couples TRBV20-1 to TRBJ2-1; D gene uncertain. CDR1 DFQATT and CDR2 SNEGSKA come from the germline V gene (reference sequence). With 1 base removed from V and 5 bases from J, the gap between germline ends came to 21 bases. The CDR3 covers 17 residues. The DNA for the CDR3 is TGCAGTGCTAGAGGTTTACCCGGCCCGGGCCCAGACAATGAGCAGTTCTTC. Its translation is CSARGLPGPGPDNEQFF.

The chain joins TRBV4-2 to TRBJ2-7, with 10 positions matching TRBD2. CDR1 is LGHNA and CDR2 is YNFKEQ in the germline V gene. V trimming: 0 bases; J trimming: 4 bases; junction bases outside the gene matches: 12. The CDR3 has 18 residues. DNA of the CDR3: TGTGCCAGCAGCCAAGATCCTAGTTATTCGACTAGCGGGTACGAGCAGTACTTC. Translated: CASSQDPSYSTSGYEQYF.

V and J are TRBV5-1 and TRBJ2-3; 11 nucleotides agree with TRBD2. V was clipped by 4 bases and J by 3 bases; unmatched bases: 10. The CDR3 contains 17 residues. The germline V gene has CDR1 SGHRS and CDR2 YFSETQ. Here the CDR3 reads CASSESGLAGGTDTQYF. In DNA form, the CDR3 reads TGCGCCAGCAGCGAAAGTGGCCTAGCGGGAGGTACAGATACGCAGTATTTT.

The chain uses TRBV29-1 and TRBJ2-4; unclear D gene. CDR3 size: 14 residues. V dropped 2 bases and J dropped 0 bases, with 8 bases sitting between them. Germline assignment: CDR1 SQVTM and CDR2 ANQGSEA. CDR3 sequence reads: CSVESPGAKNIQYF. The DNA of the CDR3 is TGCAGCGTTGAAAGTCCGGGAGCCAAAAACATTCAGTACTTC.

On this clonotype: It may be a read error: a sequence one base away is much more abundant. The rearrangement joins TRBV28 to TRBJ1-2; D is unresolved. Between the trimmed V and J ends, which lost 5 bases and 9 bases, there was a span of 10 bases. CDR1 and CDR2 from the germline V gene are MDHEN and SYDVKM. The CDR3 sequence is 11 residues long. CDR3 sequence: CASSPRVCYTF. The CDR3, as DNA: TGTGCCAGCAGTCCTCGGGTGTGCTACACCTTC.

There are many counts of this clonotype. V usage is TRBV6-1 and J usage is TRBJ1-5, with no clear D. V was clipped by 2 bases and J by 3 bases, with 14 bases between them. This CDR3 spans 16 amino acids. Germline CDR1 MNHNS, CDR2 SASEGT. CDR3 amino acids: CASSETIIGYNQPQHF. In nucleotides, the CDR3 is TGTGCCAGCAGTGAAACTATAATCGGGTACAATCAGCCCCAGCATTTT.

A few counts support this clonotype. The J gene is TRBJ2-5, the V gene TRBV29-1; D is perhaps TRBD2 (5 bases). Germline assignment: CDR1 SQVTM and CDR2 ANQGSEA. V lost 5 bases to trimming and J lost 5 bases, with 15 bases between them. The CDR3 is 13 amino acids. In DNA form, the CDR3 reads TGCAGCGTTCCACGGGATCAATACGAGACCCAGTACTTC. Its translation is CSVPRDQYETQYF.

There are a few counts of this clonotype. The chain links TRBV6-4 to TRBJ1-1, with TRBD1 identical over 7 bases. The germline V gene has CDR1 MRHNA and CDR2 SNTAGT. The CDR3 length is 15 residues. The junction had 8 bases not matched to a gene; V was cut back by 0 bases and J by 7 bases. The CDR3 coding sequence is TGTGCCAGCAGTGACTCAACCGAGGGACAGTATGAAGCTTTCTTT. Amino acid sequence: CASSDSTEGQYEAFF.

This clonotype was picked up many times. This chain links TRBV5-4 with TRBJ2-3, with D uncertain. The CDR3 has 14 residues. V was clipped by 6 bases and J by 7 bases, with 18 bases between them. Germline CDR1 is SGHNT and CDR2 is YYREEE (reference sequence). The CDR3 region is CASTNRAVENTQYF. In DNA, the CDR3 is TGTGCCAGCACCAACCGGGCCGTAGAAAATACGCAGTATTTT. The entire variable domain, with the rest obtained from reference TRBV5-4 and TRBJ2-3, is as follows: ETGVTQSPTHLIKTRGQQVTLRCSSQSGHNTVSWYQQALGQGPQFIFQYYREEENGRGNFPPRFSGLQFPNYSSELNVNALELDDSALYLCASTNRAVENTQYFGPGTRLTVL.

This clonotype was recorded at least ten times. The chain uses TRBV28 and TRBJ1-2; D may be TRBD1 (5 bases). Trimming stripped 3 bases from V and 4 bases from J, with 21 bases between. There are 17 residues in the CDR3. Germline CDR1 and CDR2: MDHEN and SYDVKM. CDR3 nucleotides: TGTGCCAGCAGTTTGGGTGGAAGAGGAGGGGCGGCCTATGGCTACACCTTC. As protein: CASSLGGRGGAAYGYTF.

Ten or more counts support this clonotype. The chain joins TRBV7-2 to TRBJ2-7; a possible D gene is TRBD2 (7 bases). The CDR3 contains 16 residues. The V end was cut by 2 bases, the J end by 0 bases, with 14 bases between. Germline V gene data show CDR1 as SGHTA and CDR2 as FQGNSA. The CDR3 protein is CASSLMGASGSYEQYF. CDR3 nucleotide sequence: TGTGCCAGCAGCTTAATGGGGGCTAGCGGCTCCTACGAGCAGTACTTC.